Listed here is a single T cell receptor (beta chain). This record belongs to a study of technical replicates of blood from a few donors. Libraries were prepared by immunoSEQ multiplex PCR; TCRdb keeps only in-frame clonotypes and omits some of them. The top ten hold approximately 0.15% of the sample, which has 80,000 or so clones, roughly 98% seen once. The sample was T cells isolated from PBMCs. This sequence originates from a human donor in good health.

CDR3 nucleotide sequence: TGCAGCGTTCGGGAGGGCGGGGGGTACACCGGGGAGCTGTTTTTT. It encodes CSVREGGGYTGELFF. This chain connects TRBV29-1 to TRBJ2-2; 8 bases map to TRBD2. Losses at the gene ends were 5 bases for V and 3 bases for J; bases not matched to a gene: 8. CDR1 SQVTM and CDR2 ANQGSEA come from the germline V gene. The CDR3 length is 15 residues.